The 28 T cell receptor beta chains below were found in one sample sequenced in a study of blood T cell repertoires in COVID-19. Method: immunoSEQ multiplex PCR; TCRdb's copy keeps in-frame clones and lacks some. The data show approximately 290,000 clones, over 75% seen once. Sequenced sample: PBMCs or T cells enriched from blood (not recorded which). These receptors were collected from a young woman who had recovered from COVID-19.

The rearrangement uses TRBV7-8 and TRBJ2-1; no firm D call. Germline CDR1 and CDR2: SGHVS and FQNEAQ. This CDR3 region has 17 residues. V was shortened by 5 bases and J by 6 bases, with 23 bases between the two germline ends. The CDR3 sequence is CASSHKPGSHAVNEQFF. The CDR3 nucleotides read TGTGCCAGCAGCCATAAGCCCGGGTCCCATGCCGTCAATGAGCAGTTCTTC.

The CDR3 nucleotides read TGTGCCAGCAGCCAACAGGGACCTACTCGGGAGGGCTCCTACAATGAGCAGTTCTTC. It is translated as CASSQQGPTREGSYNEQFF. The rearrangement joins TRBV3-1 (or the pseudogene TRBV3-2) to TRBJ2-1, with 8 bases that match TRBD2. The CDR3 totals 19 residues. With V trimmed by 2 bases and J by 0 bases, 12 bases remained unmatched. Looked up from germline, CDR1 is LGHDT and CDR2 is YNNKEL (reference sequence).

CDR3 DNA sequence: TGTGCCAGCAGCTTGGCGAGGGGGTACCAAGAGACCCAGTACTTC. This gives the protein CASSLARGYQETQYF. The rearrangement links TRBV7-9 to TRBJ2-5; tentative D call: TRBD1 (6 bases). Trimming pared 3 bases from V and 0 bases from J, leaving 11 bases between. Looked up from germline, CDR1 is SEHNR and CDR2 is FQNEAQ (reference sequence). The CDR3 is 15 amino acids.

The V call is TRBV5-1, the J call TRBJ1-1, with a weak D call TRBD1 (5 bases). V was clipped by 2 bases and J by 4 bases, with 12 bases between them. Germline V gene sequence: CDR1 SGHRS, CDR2 YFSETQ. The CDR3 length is 14 residues. CDR3 amino acids: CASSFEGVITEAFF. CDR3 nucleotide sequence: TGCGCCAGCAGCTTTGAAGGGGTAATCACTGAAGCTTTCTTT.

This chain links TRBV7-3 with TRBJ1-6, with unresolved D. Germline lookup yields CDR1 SGHTA and CDR2 FQGTGA. Trimming shortened V by 1 base and J by 4 bases, and 5 bases separated the two germline ends. The CDR3 loop spans 14 amino acids. This CDR3 is CASSLSGYNSPLHF. The CDR3 DNA is TGTGCCAGCAGCTTAAGCGGGTATAATTCACCCCTCCACTTT.

The chain links TRBV28 to TRBJ1-1, with 9 nucleotides matching TRBD1. Germline-derived CDR1 and CDR2 are MDHEN and SYDVKM. J was trimmed by 0 bases and V by 4 bases; bases with no gene match: 6. The CDR3 has 16 amino acids. In DNA, the CDR3 is TGTGCCAGCAGTTCGGGACAGGGATGGATGAACACTGAAGCTTTCTTT. This codes for CASSSGQGWMNTEAFF.

This clone occurred once. The genes are TRBV5-5 and TRBJ1-6; possible D gene TRBD1, 6 bases. V gave up 2 bases and J gave up 11 bases, with 11 bases separating them. The CDR3 is made up of 13 amino acids. Germline V CDR1 and CDR2: SGHKS, YYEKEE (reference sequence). CDR3 in DNA: TGTGCCAGCAGCTTAACAGGGTTAGCACCCCTCCACTTT. This sequence encodes CASSLTGLAPLHF.

This clone was picked up one time. The chain employs TRBV2 and TRBJ2-2; the D gene is possibly TRBD2 (6 bases). The CDR3 has 16 amino acids. Germline V gene lookup returns CDR1 SNHLY and CDR2 FYNNEI. Trimming removed 6 bases at V and 4 bases at J, with 18 bases between. The DNA for the CDR3 is TGTGCCAGCAGCCCTCTCCCAGCGGGTCTCACCGGGGAGCTGTTTTTT. This encodes CASSPLPAGLTGELFF.

In DNA, the CDR3 is TGTGCCAGCAGTTTAGCGGCGGGAGGGGGGTACGAGCAGTACTTC. This sequence encodes CASSLAAGGGYEQYF. The chain links TRBV27 to TRBJ2-7, with 9 bases identical to TRBD2. The CDR3 runs 15 residues. V shed 2 bases, J shed 4 bases, and the junction held 6 bases outside the gene matches. Germline V CDR1 and CDR2: MNHEY, SMNVEV (reference sequence).

In nucleotides, the CDR3 is TGTGCCAGTAGTATGATGCCGGGACAGGGGGCTCAGAACGAGCAGTACTTC. Translating it yields CASSMMPGQGAQNEQYF. V usage is TRBV19 and J usage is TRBJ2-7, with 12 positions matching TRBD1. This CDR3 is 17 amino acids long. J was trimmed by 5 bases and V by 3 bases; bases with no gene match: 11. The germline V gene encodes CDR1 LNHDA and CDR2 SQIVND (reference sequence).

The V and J genes are TRBV7-2 and TRBJ1-6, with 9 bases fitting TRBD1. Germline V lookup: CDR1 SGHTA, CDR2 FQGNSA. This CDR3 spans 15 amino acids. The V segment lost 5 bases and the J segment 16 bases; nucleotides outside the gene matches: 15. CDR3 loop: CASSPPPGTGGHLHF. The CDR3 DNA sequence: TGTGCCAGCAGCCCTCCCCCAGGTACAGGGGGCCATCTCCACTTT.

This chain joins TRBV3-1 (or the pseudogene TRBV3-2) and TRBJ2-1; 8 nucleotides line up with TRBD2. CDR1 is LGHDT, CDR2 YNNKEL, per germline (reference sequence). The CDR3 covers 15 residues. Germline trimming cut 6 bases from V and 4 bases from J; bases unmatched to any gene: 8. In DNA form, the CDR3 reads TGTGCCAGCAGGCATACTAGCGGCAGTTACAATGAGCAGTTCTTC. It codes for CASRHTSGSYNEQFF.

V is TRBV6-1 and J is TRBJ2-7, with 15 nucleotides matching TRBD2. Germline V CDR1 and CDR2: MNHNS, SASEGT. Unmatched junction bases numbered 18, after V lost 7 bases and J lost 2 bases. The CDR3 runs to 20 residues. The CDR3 nucleotides read TGTGCCAGCACTGACGTGGGAGGACTAGCGGGAGGGCCTATCACCTACGAGCAGTACTTC. It encodes CASTDVGGLAGGPITYEQYF.

The J gene is TRBJ2-3, the V gene TRBV19; maybe TRBD1 (5 bases). V was cut by 6 bases and J by 2 bases, with 18 bases left in between. Germline V CDR1 and CDR2: LNHDA, SQIVND (reference sequence). The CDR3 loop spans 16 amino acids. This chain's CDR3 is CASRRPFRQPTDTQYF. The CDR3, as DNA: TGTGCCAGTAGGCGACCGTTCAGACAGCCCACAGATACGCAGTATTTT.

The chain employs TRBV30 and TRBJ1-1; 7 bases fit TRBD1. The length of the CDR3 is 13 residues. V lost 8 bases and J lost 1; bases outside the gene matches: 7. CDR1 GTSNPN and CDR2 SVGIG come from the germline V gene (reference sequence). The CDR3: CARARQGNTEAFF. The CDR3 bases are TGTGCCCGAGCAAGACAGGGGAACACTGAAGCTTTCTTT.

V gene TRBV29-1 combines with J gene TRBJ2-7; D is ambiguous. The CDR3 totals 12 residues. V lost 7 bases and J lost 2, with 12 bases in between. Germline values: CDR1 SQVTM, CDR2 ANQGSEA. CDR3 coding DNA: TGCAGCGGAGTAGATTCCCCCTACGAGCAGTACTTC. This sequence encodes CSGVDSPYEQYF.

The chain joins TRBV4-1 to TRBJ1-2, with 8 nucleotides matching TRBD1. Unmatched junction bases numbered 0, after V lost 1 base and J lost 2 bases. The CDR3 covers 14 residues. CDR1 MGHRA and CDR2 YSYEKL come from the germline V gene. Written as DNA, the CDR3 is TGCGCCAGCAGCCAAGGGACAGGGAACTATGGCTACACCTTC. Residues: CASSQGTGNYGYTF.

The J gene is TRBJ2-5, the V gene TRBV28, with 10 bases aligning to TRBD2. J gave up 5 bases and V 3 bases, and 9 bases lay outside the gene matches. This CDR3 is 16 amino acids long. Per germline, CDR1 MDHEN and CDR2 SYDVKM. The CDR3 DNA sequence: TGTGCCAGCAGTTTTCCGAGCGGGAGGGCCCTGGAGACCCAGTACTTC. It is translated as CASSFPSGRALETQYF.

This clone has ten or more counts. The CDR3 DNA is TGTGCCTGGAGTGGGACTAGCGCCGGGGAGCTGTTTTTT. Its protein is CAWSGTSAGELFF. This sequence joins TRBV30 and TRBJ2-2, with 9 positions matching TRBD2. Unmatched junction bases numbered 0, after V lost 1 base and J lost 6 bases. The CDR3 has 13 residues. Germline CDR1 and CDR2: GTSNPN and SVGIG (reference sequence).

The V and J genes are TRBV2 and TRBJ2-5; D is uncertain. Germline loops: CDR1 SNHLY, CDR2 FYNNEI. CDR3 length: 14 residues. Trimming left V 6 bases short and J 2 bases short, with 13 bases between. The CDR3 DNA follows: TGTGCCAGCAGAGCTATTTCATCGCAAGAGACCCAGTACTTC. This sequence encodes CASRAISSQETQYF.

CDR3 sequence reads: CASSLAIRQGLTDTQYF. CDR3 coding DNA: TGTGCCAGCAGCTTAGCTATCCGACAGGGGCTCACAGATACGCAGTATTTT. The rearrangement uses TRBV7-2 and TRBJ2-3; 8 bases align to TRBD1. The CDR3 totals 17 residues. Looked up from germline, CDR1 is SGHTA and CDR2 is FQGNSA. With V trimmed by 0 bases and J by 2 bases, 7 bases remained unmatched.

The CDR3, as DNA: TGCGCCAGCAGCCCGACAGGCGGGTTATCTTACAATGAGCAGTTCTTC. It codes for CASSPTGGLSYNEQFF. The chain has TRBV4-1 and TRBJ2-1; a weak D match, TRBD1 (6 bases). CDR1 and CDR2 (germline): MGHRA, YSYEKL. The CDR3 consists of 16 residues. Deletions cut 4 bases from V and 4 bases from J, with 17 bases between.

The chain carries TRBV7-4 and TRBJ1-2; TRBD1 is a possible D gene (5 bases). This CDR3 region has 16 residues. Trimming took off 0 bases at V and 6 bases at J, with 17 bases between the two ends. The germline V gene encodes CDR1 SGHVT and CDR2 SQSDAQ. CDR3 residues: CASSLAGGTNGNGYTF. The CDR3 DNA sequence: TGTGCCAGCAGCTTAGCGGGCGGGACGAATGGAAATGGCTACACCTTC.

This clone appeared once. The rearrangement uses TRBV19 and TRBJ1-2; D not resolved. Between the trimmed V and J ends, which lost 7 bases and 2 bases, there was a span of 14 bases. CDR1 is LNHDA, CDR2 SQIVND, per germline (reference sequence). This CDR3 spans 14 amino acids. The CDR3: CASMPFDGNYGYTF. CDR3 sequence (DNA): TGTGCCAGTATGCCCTTCGACGGGAACTATGGCTACACCTTC.

There are a few counts of this clone. V gene TRBV5-3 combines with J gene TRBJ1-4; tentative D call: TRBD1 (5 bases). TRBV5-3 is an ORF, with its function uncertain. The V end was cut by 0 bases, the J end by 7 bases, with 22 bases between. The CDR3 has 18 residues. This chain's CDR3 is CARSLEPYGRGACEKLFF. CDR3 DNA: TGTGCCAGAAGCTTGGAACCGTACGGTAGGGGCGCTTGTGAAAAACTGTTTTTT.

The chain employs TRBV7-9 and TRBJ2-1; 7 bases are a match to TRBD1. Germline values: CDR1 SEHNR, CDR2 FQNEAQ (reference sequence). The CDR3 is 15 amino acids. Trimming at V came to 5 bases and at J to 6 bases, leaving 10 bases not matched to a gene. CDR3 bases: TGTGCCAGCAGCCCACAGGGGTCGATCAGCAATGAGCAGTTCTTC. Encoded protein: CASSPQGSISNEQFF.

This clone appeared once. V is TRBV6-5 and J is TRBJ2-3; TRBD2 might be the D (6 bases). Trimming shortened V by 0 bases and J by 2 bases, and 9 bases separated the two germline ends. The CDR3 sequence is 15 residues long. Germline CDR1 MNHEY, CDR2 SVGAGI. CDR3 sequence (DNA): TGTGCCAGCAGTTACTCCGCGGGGACCACAGATACGCAGTATTTT. The encoded protein is CASSYSAGTTDTQYF.

The CDR3 protein is CASSSPLKTGGETQYF. The CDR3 DNA sequence: TGTGCCAGCAGCTCGCCCCTAAAAACGGGGGGAGAGACCCAGTACTTC. The chain has TRBV11-2 and TRBJ2-5; 7 nucleotides match TRBD2. V dropped 4 bases and J dropped 4; count of bases not matched to a gene: 12. The CDR3 length is 16 residues. Germline V lookup: CDR1 SGHAT, CDR2 FQNNGV.